This T cell receptor beta chain was recovered during a study of human T cells and chemical hapten exposure. Study results and limitations: PT1 expanded TCR counts correlated positively with patch test score.

Indicated time point: patch test 3, about 24 weeks after DPC sensitization. Stated treatment: therapeutic diphenylcyclopropenone sensitization with weekly scalp DPC. TCRdb reanalysed the RACE reads using MiXCR and keeps one entry per CDR3 protein. The sample has 80,000 to 100,000 distinct CDR3 sequences, 11% seen once; the top ten hold approximately 0.99%. Regarding this clonotype: Its cognate antigen is unknown.

The sample was whole blood, taken in connection with sensitization to the hapten diphenylcyclopropenone (DPC). This receptor was identified in a woman in her twenties or thirties with alopecia areata. Some clones in this sample may be carry-over from other donors' samples.

The DNA for the CDR3 is TGTGCCACCAGTGATTTGTTGTCTAGCGGGAGCGATGAGCAGTTCTTC. It encodes CATSDLLSSGSDEQFF. This rearrangement joins TRBV24-1 to TRBJ2-1; TRBD2 matches at 10 bases. Germline lookup yields CDR1 KGHDR and CDR2 SFDVKD. The CDR3 runs to 16 residues. V dropped 0 bases and J dropped 8; count of bases not matched to a gene: 6.